Below, one T cell receptor beta chain is given with its context. What it binds is unknown. An oligo carrying a UMI was ligated to the cDNA 3' end. The first PCR ran roughly 4 cycles with an equimolar RC1.1 and RC1.2 beta primer mix. In TCRdb, the UMI-ligation and nested PCR reads were re-called with MiXCR into one record per CDR3 protein. Among approximately 50,000 distinct CDR3 sequences listed, 11% were seen once. J was trimmed by 4 bases and V by 5 bases; bases with no gene match: 10. This CDR3 is 17 amino acids long. The V gene's germline CDR1 is SNHLY and CDR2 FYNNEI. The data were taken from a study of quantifying T cell responses using KT2 cells. Study-level background: cDNA was made from DNase-treated RNA using alpha and beta constant primers. The T4 ligation step was estimated to exceed 8% efficiency under optimum conditions.

The study, taken as a whole, reports: KT2 clone alpha and beta sequence counts scaled linearly with input KT2 cell number. KT2 sequences were detected down to about one KT2 cell per 100,000 PBMC.

The sample is PBMC spiked with counted cells of clone KT2. The chain has TRBV2 and TRBJ2-1, with 11 bases aligning to TRBD1. Sequenced material: PBMCs spiked with cells of the T cell clone KT2. The clonotype comes from a human donor. The CDR3 loop reads CASSPGTGGLTYNEQFF. CDR3 bases: TGTGCCAGCAGTCCCGGGACAGGGGGTTTGACGTACAATGAGCAGTTCTTC.